Shown below are 23 T cell receptor beta chains from a single sample sequenced in a study of regulatory T cells in long-lasting Graves disease. CDR3 regions were amplified by Arm-PCR using iRepertoire HTBI primers to build TCR beta libraries. TCRdb redid the calling of the multiplex PCR reads with MiXCR, one entry per CDR3 protein. The table records 360,000 or so distinct CDR3 sequences, approximately 23% of them present only once. Documented time point: persistent/refractory GD, antithyroid drugs over 5 years with positive TRAb. There was RNA extracted from PBMCs, and the TCR library was made from it. The sample was peripheral blood mononuclear cells (PBMCs), taken when the disease was refractory, from a patient treated with antithyroid drugs. These receptor sequences come from a woman between 40 and 55 years old with Graves disease.

This chain links TRBV28 with TRBJ2-6; D remains ambiguous. This CDR3 is built from 17 residues. Trimming took 5 bases from V and 0 from J, leaving 14 bases between them. Germline CDR1 MDHEN, CDR2 SYDVKM. The CDR3 DNA is TGTGCCAGCAGTCCATTAAAGACCAGCTCTGGGGCCAACGTCCTGACTTTC. Its translation: CASSPLKTSSGANVLTF. Based on the CDR3 plus reference TRBV28 and TRBJ2-6, the full variable domain is DVKVTQSSRYLVKRTGEKVFLECVQDMDHENMFWYRQDPGLGLRLIYFSYDVKMKEKGDIPEGYSVSREKKERFSLILESASTNQTSMYLCASSPLKTSSGANVLTFGAGSRLTVL.

This clonotype has a count of ten or more. The rearrangement links TRBV18 to TRBJ1-1, with D hard to call. Germline V gene sequence: CDR1 KGHSH, CDR2 LQKENI. This CDR3 comprises 13 residues. Trimming took off 6 bases at V and 1 base at J, with 9 bases between the two ends. For the CDR3, the DNA is TGTGCCAGCTCTCCTGATCAGAACACTGAAGCTTTCTTT. Translating gives CASSPDQNTEAFF.

This clonotype was recorded a few times. This chain uses TRBV7-3 with TRBJ2-5; tentatively, D is TRBD1 (6 bases). The CDR3 has 15 residues. Trimming removed 1 base from V and 2 bases from J, with 11 bases in between. The germline gives CDR1 SGHTA, CDR2 FQGTGA. The CDR3 DNA sequence: TGTGCCAGCAGCTTAAAACCGGGACAACAAGAGACCCAGTACTTC. This encodes CASSLKPGQQETQYF.

On this clonotype itself: This may arise from a read error, as a much more abundant clone is one base away. The CDR3 DNA reads TGTGCCAGCAGTTATCAGGGGGCGCGTTGGGAGGCCCAGTACTTC. Translation: CASSYQGARWEAQYF. The gene calls are TRBV12-3 or TRBV12-4 and TRBJ2-5, with 8 nucleotides matching TRBD1. CDR3 length equals 15 residues. V lost 4 bases to trimming and J lost 9 bases; unmatched junction nucleotides: 13.

This clonotype was seen a few times. This chain uses TRBV30 with TRBJ2-7; 9 bases are a match to TRBD1. Per germline, CDR1 GTSNPN and CDR2 SVGIG (reference sequence). There are 12 residues in the CDR3. Trimming removed 7 bases from V and 6 bases from J; junction bases left unmatched: 7. CDR3 DNA sequence: TGTGCCTCGGACAGGGGAGTGAGCGAGCAGTACTTC. This codes for CASDRGVSEQYF.

The V and J genes are TRBV7-2 and TRBJ1-3; D possibly corresponds to TRBD1 (5 bases). Per germline, CDR1 SGHTA and CDR2 FQGNSA. This CDR3 contains 18 residues. Trimming removed 5 bases at V and 3 bases at J, with 23 bases between. The CDR3 coding sequence is TGTGCCAGCAGCGCCCGGGACCTCAGGACATCCCTTGGAAACACCATATATTTT. This gives the protein CASSARDLRTSLGNTIYF.

The chain combines TRBV29-1 with TRBJ2-7; TRBD2 agrees at 9 bases. Trimming cost V 8 bases and J 0 bases; bases outside gene matches: 8. The CDR3 spans 14 residues. The germline V gene has CDR1 SQVTM and CDR2 ANQGSEA. CDR3 coding DNA: TGCAGCCATCTCATAGCGGGAGCCTCCTACGAGCAGTACTTC. Translation gives CSHLIAGASYEQYF.

This clonotype appeared a few times. The chain is built from TRBV5-1 and TRBJ1-1; D remains ambiguous. The CDR3 is made up of 15 amino acids. Per the germline V gene, CDR1 is SGHRS and CDR2 is YFSETQ. V lost 2 bases, J lost 1 base, and 12 bases lay in between. The CDR3 protein is CASSLRGEQNTEAFF. The DNA for the CDR3 is TGCGCCAGCAGCTTACGCGGGGAGCAGAACACTGAAGCTTTCTTT.

The rearrangement uses TRBV5-4 and TRBJ2-2; D not resolved. The V gene's germline CDR1 is SGHNT and CDR2 YYREEE (reference sequence). The CDR3 consists of 15 residues. With 1 base removed from V and 7 bases from J, the gap between germline ends came to 14 bases. CDR3 sequence (DNA): TGTGCCAGCAGCTTGAGTATGCCTGGGGTCGGGGAGCTGTTTTTT. It translates to CASSLSMPGVGELFF.

This clonotype was counted a few times. The chain joins TRBV18 to TRBJ2-5; D assignment may be TRBD1 or TRBD2 (5 bases each). In germline, CDR1 is KGHSH, CDR2 LQKENI. V was trimmed by 2 bases and J by 4 bases, leaving 8 bases between them. This CDR3 is 13 amino acids long. This CDR3 is CASSPGGLETQYF. CDR3 in DNA: TGTGCCAGCTCACCAGGGGGTTTAGAGACCCAGTACTTC.

The V and J genes are TRBV11-2 and TRBJ2-7, with 8 bases aligning to TRBD2. CDR3 size: 18 residues. Unmatched junction bases numbered 17, after V lost 0 bases and J lost 7 bases. Per germline, CDR1 SGHAT and CDR2 FQNNGV. The CDR3 reads CASSLDLGLAGKFSEQYF. Written as DNA, the CDR3 is TGTGCCAGCAGCTTAGATCTGGGATTAGCGGGGAAATTTTCTGAGCAGTACTTC.

The sample holds a few counts of this clonotype. CDR3 DNA: TGTGCCAGCAGTACCGAGAAGTCAGGGGGCACCGGGGAGCTGTTTTTT. Translating it yields CASSTEKSGGTGELFF. V and J are TRBV6-1 and TRBJ2-2; 7 nucleotides align to TRBD1. CDR1 is MNHNS, CDR2 SASEGT, per germline. V gave up 5 bases and J gave up 4 bases; unmatched junction bases: 10. The CDR3 loop spans 16 amino acids.

This clonotype showed up just a few times. The gene calls are TRBV7-9 and TRBJ1-1, with D perhaps matching TRBD1 (5 bases). V lost 5 bases and J lost 1, with 8 bases in between. Germline V gene data show CDR1 as SEHNR and CDR2 as FQNEAQ (reference sequence). This CDR3 spans 13 amino acids. CDR3 nucleotides: TGTGCCAGCAGCGGGGGATCGAACACTGAAGCTTTCTTT. This sequence encodes CASSGGSNTEAFF. The full variable domain, its missing parts supplied by reference TRBV7-9 and TRBJ1-1, is DTGVSQNPRHKITKRGQNVTFRCDPISEHNRLYWYRQTLGQGPEFLTYFQNEAQLEKSRLLSDRFSAERPKGSFSTLEIQRTEQGDSAMYLCASSGGSNTEAFFGQGTRLTVV.

The chain employs TRBV28 and TRBJ1-5; 9 bases agree with TRBD1. There are 14 residues in the CDR3. Trimming took 6 bases from V and 6 from J; bases not matched to a gene: 6. Germline-derived CDR1 and CDR2 are MDHEN and SYDVKM. The DNA of the CDR3 is TGTGCCAGCAGGGGACAGGGACTAGGTCAGCCCCAGCATTTT. Residues: CASRGQGLGQPQHF.

This clonotype has a count of ten or more. The V and J genes are TRBV28 and TRBJ1-2; 8 bases align to TRBD1. The V and J ends lost 6 bases and 2 bases, in that order; junction bases with no gene match: 8. Per germline, CDR1 MDHEN and CDR2 SYDVKM. The CDR3 loop spans 15 amino acids. The CDR3 nucleotides read TGTGCCAGCAGGCACTCCGGGACAGGCAACTATGGCTACACCTTC. It is translated as CASRHSGTGNYGYTF.

This clonotype has at least ten counts. The chain uses TRBV2 and TRBJ1-3; D unclear. Germline-derived CDR1 and CDR2 are SNHLY and FYNNEI. The CDR3 is 14 amino acids. V was pared by 9 bases and J by 0 bases, with 12 bases between. The CDR3 reads CASREIASGNTIYF. The CDR3 DNA sequence: TGTGCCAGTCGCGAGATAGCCTCTGGAAACACCATATATTTT.

The CDR3 DNA sequence: TGTGCCAGCAGCCAACAAACAGGGATCTACGAGCAGTACTTC. It codes for CASSQQTGIYEQYF. The rearrangement links TRBV3-1 to TRBJ2-7; D perhaps matches TRBD1 (6 bases). The CDR3 is 14 residues long. V gave up 2 bases and J gave up 3 bases, with 11 bases separating them. CDR1 is LGHDT and CDR2 is YNNKEL in the germline V gene (reference sequence).

This clonotype came up many times. The chain recombines TRBV20-1 with TRBJ1-1, with D perhaps TRBD1 (5 bases). Germline CDR1 is DFQATT and CDR2 is SNEGSKA (reference sequence). The V gene lost 0 bases and the J gene lost 0 bases, with 20 bases spanning the gap. The CDR3 totals 18 residues. The CDR3 region has the DNA TGCAGTGCTAGAGATATGAGGGACCTATTCTTCATGAACACTGAAGCTTTCTTT. Its translation is CSARDMRDLFFMNTEAFF.

This clonotype was seen a single time. V gene TRBV18 combines with J gene TRBJ2-7; D remains unclear. The germline gives CDR1 KGHSH, CDR2 LQKENI. The CDR3 consists of 12 residues. With 3 bases removed from V and 3 bases from J, the gap between germline ends came to 6 bases. The CDR3 is CASSPVNYEQYF. DNA for the CDR3: TGTGCCAGCTCACCGGTCAACTACGAGCAGTACTTC.

In its sample, this clonotype was seen many times. V and J are TRBV18 and TRBJ1-5; 7 bases agree with TRBD1. Germline V gives CDR1 KGHSH, CDR2 LQKENI. The V gene end was trimmed by 6 bases and the J gene end by 5 bases; junction bases not matched to a gene: 10. The CDR3 sequence is 15 residues long. Here the CDR3 DNA reads TGTGCCAGCTCGGGAACAGGGGACCCCGATCAGCCCCAGCATTTT. This encodes CASSGTGDPDQPQHF. The complete variable domain, with remaining parts taken from reference TRBV18 and TRBJ1-5, reads NAGVMQNPRHLVRRRGQEARLRCSPMKGHSHVYWYRQLPEEGLKFMVYLQKENIIDESGMPKERFSAEFPKEGPSILRIQQVVRGDSAAYFCASSGTGDPDQPQHFGDGTRLSIL.

Only a few counts were recorded for this clonotype. The gene calls are TRBV9 and TRBJ2-7; either TRBD1 or TRBD2 may fit D (7 bases each). Between the trimmed V and J ends, which lost 4 bases and 0 bases, there was a span of 17 bases. Germline assignment: CDR1 SGDLS and CDR2 YYNGEE. This CDR3 has 16 residues. The CDR3 bases are TGTGCCAGCAGCCCGAGGGGGAGGGGGCTCTCCTACGAGCAGTACTTC. It encodes CASSPRGRGLSYEQYF. The entire variable domain, with the rest obtained from reference TRBV9 and TRBJ2-7, is as follows: DSGVTQTPKHLITATGQRVTLRCSPRSGDLSVYWYQQSLDQGLQFLIQYYNGEERAKGNILERFSAQQFPDLHSELNLSSLELGDSALYFCASSPRGRGLSYEQYFGPGTRLTVT.

Concerning this clonotype itself: Given a much more abundant clone one base away, this may be a read error. This chain connects TRBV2 to TRBJ1-2; TRBD1 might be the D (5 bases). This CDR3 has 14 amino acids. V was cut by 4 bases and J by 3 bases, with 12 bases left in between. CDR1 is SNHLY, CDR2 FYNNEI, per germline. Written as DNA, the CDR3 is TGTGCCAGCAGTGGATCGAGAGGGGACTATGGCTACACCTTC. Protein sequence: CASSGSRGDYGYTF. Together with reference TRBV2 and TRBJ1-2, the CDR3 gives the full variable domain: EPEVTQTPSHQVTQMGQEVILRCVPISNHLYFYWYRQILGQKVEFLVSFYNNEISEKSEIFDDQFSVERPDGSNFTLKIRSTKLEDSAMYFCASSGSRGDYGYTFGSGTRLTVV.

The J gene is TRBJ2-4, the V gene TRBV5-1; the D gene is possibly TRBD1 (5 bases). From germline, CDR1 is SGHRS and CDR2 YFSETQ. There are 15 residues in the CDR3. Trimming removed 1 base from V and 0 bases from J, with 8 bases in between. CDR3 nucleotides: TGCGCCAGCAGCTTGACCGACAGAGCCAAAAACATTCAGTACTTC. Protein: CASSLTDRAKNIQYF.